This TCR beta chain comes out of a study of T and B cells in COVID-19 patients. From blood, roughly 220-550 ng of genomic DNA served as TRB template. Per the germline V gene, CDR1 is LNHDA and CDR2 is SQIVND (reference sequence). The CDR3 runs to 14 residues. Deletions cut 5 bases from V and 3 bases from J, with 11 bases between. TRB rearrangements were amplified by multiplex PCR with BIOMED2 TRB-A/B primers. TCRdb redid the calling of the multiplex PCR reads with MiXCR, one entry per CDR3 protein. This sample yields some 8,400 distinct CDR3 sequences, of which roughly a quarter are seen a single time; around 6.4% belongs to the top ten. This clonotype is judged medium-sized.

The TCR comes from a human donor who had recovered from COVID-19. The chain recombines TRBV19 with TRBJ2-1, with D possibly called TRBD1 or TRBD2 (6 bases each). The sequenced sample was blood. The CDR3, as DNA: TGTGCCAGTAGTTTCGGGGGCGACTACAATGAGCAGTTCTTC. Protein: CASSFGGDYNEQFF.